Listed below are T cell receptor beta chains from one sample, sequenced in a study of metastatic and nonmetastatic thyroid tumors. With MiXCR, TCRdb called clones anew from the PCR reads. The sample records roughly 64,000 clones, approximately 4.1% being singletons. The source material was blood. Receptors originate from a female donor with papillary thyroid cancer or a benign thyroid nodule (not recorded which). Some clones in this sample may be carry-over from other donors' samples. Both conserved end residues are part of each CDR3. D genes are given only for firm matches. A clone size is listed for some rows: how often the clone was seen (once, few, many), or a class if it is expanded.

CDR3 length	V gene	clone size	J gene	D gene	CDR3 DNA	CDR3 protein
13	TRBV12-3/TRBV12-4	few	TRBJ2-1	NA	TGTGCCAGCACTTCCACGGCTGGGTTTGCGCAATTCTTC	CASTSTAGFAQFF
15	TRBV28	many	TRBJ2-2	NA	TGTGCCAGCAGTGCCAGGGTAGGCGATACCGGGGAGCTGTTTTTT	CASSARVGDTGELFF
12	TRBV12-3/TRBV12-4	few	TRBJ2-2	NA	TGTGCCAGCATGCCAGGGGTCGGGGAGCAGTTGTTT	CASMPGVGEQLF
12	TRBV30	few	TRBJ1-2	NA	TGTGCCTGGAGTGTTTCAGAAAGTGGCTACACCTTC	CAWSVSESGYTF
15	TRBV12-3/TRBV12-4	few	TRBJ1-1	NA	TGTGCCAGCAGTTTAGCGCTCCAGGGATGGACTGAAGCTTTCTTT	CASSLALQGWTEAFF
12	TRBV11-3	many	TRBJ1-2	NA	TGTGCCAGCAGCGGGCCAGACTATGGCTACACCTTC	CASSGPDYGYTF
16	TRBV7-3	few	TRBJ2-1	NA	TGTGCCAGCAGCCCCGTCGCGGTGGCAGGATACAATGAGCAGTTCTTC	CASSPVAVAGYNEQFF
11	TRBV19	many	TRBJ2-3	NA	TGTGCCAGTACGATGGGAGATACGCAGTATTTT	CASTMGDTQYF
14	TRBV28	few	TRBJ1-2	TRBD1	TGTGCAAGCAGAAAAACAGGGGCGACCCATGGCTACACCTTC	CASRKTGATHGYTF
17	TRBV12-3/TRBV12-4	NA	TRBJ1-2	NA	TGTGCCAGCAGTTTACCGACCGGGATAGGTGAGGAGGATGGCTACACCTTC	CASSLPTGIGEEDGYTF
15	TRBV6-4	NA	TRBJ2-1	TRBD2	TGTGCCAGCAGTGAACTAGCGGGAGCTATGAGTGAGCAGTTCTTC	CASSELAGAMSEQFF
14	TRBV27	few	TRBJ2-3	NA	TGTGCCAGCAGTCCCTTAGGTGGTGCAGATACGCAGTATTTT	CASSPLGGADTQYF
13	TRBV6-1	many	TRBJ1-1	NA	TGTGCCAGCACCCTGTTCAGGGCCACTGAAGCTTTCTTT	CASTLFRATEAFF
14	TRBV25-1	NA	TRBJ1-2	NA	TGTGCCATCGCGCGGGGCGGGGCTAACGATGGCTACACCTTC	CAIARGGANDGYTF
17	TRBV6-6	NA	TRBJ2-6	TRBD1	TGTGCCAGCAGTTACATGACAGGGGACTCTGGGTCCAACGTCCTGACTTTC	CASSYMTGDSGSNVLTF
16	TRBV18	NA	TRBJ2-5	NA	TGTGCCAGCCAAGTGCAAAGGGGAGGTTTCGAAGAGACCCAGTACTTC	CASQVQRGGFEETQYF
13	TRBV12-3/TRBV12-4	many	TRBJ1-5	NA	TGTGCCAGCAATAACAGGGAAGGTCAGCCCCAGCATTTT	CASNNREGQPQHF
14	TRBV6-1	many	TRBJ1-5	NA	TGTGCCAGCAATCAGGGGTCGGTTCTTCAGCCCCAGCATTTT	CASNQGSVLQPQHF
11	TRBV19	NA	TRBJ2-5	NA	TGTGCCAGTAGTCAGGCGGAGACCCAGTACTTC	CASSQAETQYF
15	TRBV24-1	NA	TRBJ2-3	TRBD2	TGTGCCACCAGTGATCAGCGGGACGTCACAGATACGCAGTATTTT	CATSDQRDVTDTQYF
15	TRBV20-1	many	TRBJ2-1	TRBD1	TGCAGTGCTAGCGGAGTCCGGGACAGGGGCAATGAGCAGTTCTTC	CSASGVRDRGNEQFF
15	TRBV6-2/TRBV6-3	few	TRBJ2-1	TRBD2	TGTGCCAGCAGCCGTGGTCTAGCGGTCTACAATGAGCAGTTCTTC	CASSRGLAVYNEQFF
14	TRBV5-1	many	TRBJ2-2	TRBD2	TGCGCCAGCCGAGAGCGGGAGAACACCGGGGAGCTGTTTTTT	CASRERENTGELFF
15	TRBV5-1	many	TRBJ2-2	NA	TGCGCCAGCACCCCCCGGACAGCGGACACCGGGGAGCTGTTTTTT	CASTPRTADTGELFF
17	TRBV6-4	NA	TRBJ1-5	NA	TGTGCCAGCACCCATTCCAGGACAGCCAGAGGTATCGTGCCCCAGCATTTT	CASTHSRTARGIVPQHF
19	TRBV5-8	many	TRBJ1-1	NA	TGTGCCAGCAGCCAGGGATACGCGGGCCCTGGAGGAAAGGAGACTGAAGCTTTCTTT	CASSQGYAGPGGKETEAFF
15	TRBV7-2	many	TRBJ1-6	NA	TGTGCCAGCACTCAAATGGGGGGTAATAATTCACCCCTCCACTTT	CASTQMGGNNSPLHF
14	TRBV2	many	TRBJ1-1	NA	TGTGCCAGCAGGCCCCTAGATGAGGTCACTGAAGCTTTCTTT	CASRPLDEVTEAFF
13	TRBV30	many	TRBJ2-3	NA	TGTGCCTGGAGCGGGATAAGCACAGATACGCAGTATTTT	CAWSGISTDTQYF
14	TRBV6-2/TRBV6-3	few	TRBJ1-1	NA	TGTGCCAGCAGCTACAACGCTGACGCGGCTGAAGCTTTCTTT	CASSYNADAAEAFF
14	TRBV29-1	many	TRBJ2-1	TRBD1	TGCAGCGCCCCGGACAGGGTGAGTGGCAATGAGCAGTTCTTC	CSAPDRVSGNEQFF
14	TRBV6-1	NA	TRBJ2-3	TRBD2	TGTGCCAGCAGGAGAAGCGGGGGCACAGATACGCAGTATTTT	CASRRSGGTDTQYF
14	TRBV20-1	many	TRBJ1-2	TRBD1	TGCAGTGCTAGAGATAGTCAGGGGGGTAATGGCTACACCTTC	CSARDSQGGNGYTF
15	TRBV5-1	NA	TRBJ2-2	NA	TGCGCCAGCAGTCTTGGGGGTCCGGGCACCGGGGAGCTGTTTTTT	CASSLGGPGTGELFF
13	TRBV11-3	few	TRBJ1-1	TRBD1	TGTGCCAGCCGGGACAGGGGGAACACTGAAGCTTTCTTT	CASRDRGNTEAFF
13	TRBV7-9	many	TRBJ2-7	NA	TGTGCCAGCAGCCACGGGACTCCCTACGAGCAGTACTTC	CASSHGTPYEQYF
13	TRBV30	few	TRBJ1-2	NA	TGTGCCTGGATTGGGGACCTTTTCTATGGCTACACCTTC	CAWIGDLFYGYTF
14	TRBV20-1	many	TRBJ2-1	TRBD2	TGCAGTGCCCACGGGAGTAGCGGGATCTATGAGCAGTTCTTC	CSAHGSSGIYEQFF
20	TRBV9	many	TRBJ2-3	TRBD1	TGTGCCAGCAGCGTAGATCTCTCGGCCCCGGGGACAGTAGGCACAGATACGCAGTATTTT	CASSVDLSAPGTVGTDTQYF
17	TRBV5-4	many	TRBJ2-3	TRBD1	TGTGCCAGCAGCTCAGGTGACAGGGGTCTGTCCACAGATACGCAGTATTTT	CASSSGDRGLSTDTQYF